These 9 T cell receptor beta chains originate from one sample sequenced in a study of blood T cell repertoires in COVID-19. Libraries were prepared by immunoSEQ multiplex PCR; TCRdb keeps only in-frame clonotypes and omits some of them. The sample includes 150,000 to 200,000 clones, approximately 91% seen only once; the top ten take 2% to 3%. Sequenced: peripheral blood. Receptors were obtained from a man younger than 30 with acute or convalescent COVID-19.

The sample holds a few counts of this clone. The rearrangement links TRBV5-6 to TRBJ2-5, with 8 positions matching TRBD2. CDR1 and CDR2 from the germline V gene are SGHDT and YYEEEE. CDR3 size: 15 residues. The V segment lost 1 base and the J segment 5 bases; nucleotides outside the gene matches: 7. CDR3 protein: CASSLTGGLGETQYF. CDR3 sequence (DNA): TGTGCCAGCAGCTTGACGGGAGGGTTGGGGGAGACCCAGTACTTC.

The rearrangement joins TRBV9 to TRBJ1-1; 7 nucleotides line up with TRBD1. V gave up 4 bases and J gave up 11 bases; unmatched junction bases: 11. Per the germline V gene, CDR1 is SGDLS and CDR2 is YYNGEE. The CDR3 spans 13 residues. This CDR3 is CASSPLDRFEAFF. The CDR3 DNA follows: TGTGCCAGCAGCCCCTTGGACAGGTTCGAGGCTTTCTTT. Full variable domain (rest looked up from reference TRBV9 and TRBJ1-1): DSGVTQTPKHLITATGQRVTLRCSPRSGDLSVYWYQQSLDQGLQFLIQYYNGEERAKGNILERFSAQQFPDLHSELNLSSLELGDSALYFCASSPLDRFEAFFGQGTRLTVV.

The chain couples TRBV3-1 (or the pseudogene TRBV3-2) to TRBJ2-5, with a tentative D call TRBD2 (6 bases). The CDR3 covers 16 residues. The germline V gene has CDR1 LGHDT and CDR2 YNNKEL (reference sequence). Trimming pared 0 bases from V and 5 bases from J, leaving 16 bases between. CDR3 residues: CASSQDGWGSGETQYF. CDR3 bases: TGTGCCAGCAGCCAAGACGGCTGGGGCAGCGGGGAGACCCAGTACTTC.

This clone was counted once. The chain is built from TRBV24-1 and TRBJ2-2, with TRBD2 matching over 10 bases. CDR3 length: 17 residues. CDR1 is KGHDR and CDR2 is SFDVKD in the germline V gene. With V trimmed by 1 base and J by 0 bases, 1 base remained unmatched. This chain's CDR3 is CATSDFGLAANTGELFF. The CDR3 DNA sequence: TGTGCCACCAGTGATTTCGGACTAGCGGCGAACACCGGGGAGCTGTTTTTT.

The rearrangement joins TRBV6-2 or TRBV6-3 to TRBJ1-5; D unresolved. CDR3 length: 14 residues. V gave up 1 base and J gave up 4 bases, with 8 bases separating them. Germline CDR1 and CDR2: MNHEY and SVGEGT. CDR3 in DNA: TGTGCCAGCAGTTACTGGGCCACTAATCAGCCCCAGCATTTT. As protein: CASSYWATNQPQHF.

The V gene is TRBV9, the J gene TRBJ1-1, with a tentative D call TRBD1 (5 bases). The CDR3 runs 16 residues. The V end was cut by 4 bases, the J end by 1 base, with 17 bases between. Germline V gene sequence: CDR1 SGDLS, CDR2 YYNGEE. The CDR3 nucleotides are TGTGCCAGCAGCTTAATACCGGGACTGAGGAACACTGAAGCTTTCTTT. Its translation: CASSLIPGLRNTEAFF.

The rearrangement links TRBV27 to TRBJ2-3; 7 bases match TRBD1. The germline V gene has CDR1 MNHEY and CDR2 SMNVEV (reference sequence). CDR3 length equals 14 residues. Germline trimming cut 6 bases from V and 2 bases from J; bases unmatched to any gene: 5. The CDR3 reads CASSRQGYTDTQYF. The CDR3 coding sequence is TGTGCCAGCAGCCGACAGGGATACACAGATACGCAGTATTTT.

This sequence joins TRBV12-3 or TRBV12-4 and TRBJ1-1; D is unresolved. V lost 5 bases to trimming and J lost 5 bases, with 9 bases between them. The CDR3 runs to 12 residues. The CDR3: CASSPQSTEAFF. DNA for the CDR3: TGTGCCAGCAGTCCCCAGTCTACTGAAGCTTTCTTT.

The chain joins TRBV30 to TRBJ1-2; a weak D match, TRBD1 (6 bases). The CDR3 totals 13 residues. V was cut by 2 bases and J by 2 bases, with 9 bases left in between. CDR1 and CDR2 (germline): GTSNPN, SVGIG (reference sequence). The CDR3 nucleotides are TGTGCCTGGAGTACAGGGCCAAACTATGGCTACACCTTC. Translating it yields CAWSTGPNYGYTF.